A selection of T cell receptor beta chains follows, all from one sample in a study of spatial heterogeneity in lung cancer. TCRdb ran MiXCR on the 5' RACE reads and lists one entry per CDR3 protein. The data show about 13,000 distinct CDR3 sequences, roughly 6.6% seen once. Here the sequenced sample was lung tumor tissue, taken at surgery. These TCRs come from a female donor with early-stage non-small cell lung cancer. Both conserved end residues are part of each CDR3. The order of the fields is V gene, clone size, J gene, D gene, CDR3 DNA, CDR3 protein. D genes are given only for firm matches. Only part of the rows carry a size: once, few, many, or a class if the clone is expanded.

TRBV5-4	many	TRBJ2-1	TRBD2	TGTGCCAGCAGCGCCGGGACTAGCGGGAGGGACAATGAGCAGTTCTTC	CASSAGTSGRDNEQFF
TRBV29-1	once	TRBJ1-1	.	TGCAGCGTTGATCGGGCTTCACGGGTAGCTTTCTTT	CSVDRASRVAFF
TRBV7-9	.	TRBJ1-1	.	TGTGCCAGCTCGAGGGGGACTGAAGCTTTCTTT	CASSRGTEAFF
TRBV5-1	many	TRBJ2-1	TRBD2	TGCGCCAGCAGCTGGGGACTAGCGGACAACTCCTACAATGAGCAGTTCTTC	CASSWGLADNSYNEQFF
TRBV7-2	many	TRBJ2-4	TRBD2	TGTGCCAGCAGCTTAGCCCTGACTAGCGGGGTAGCCAAAAACATTCAGTACTTC	CASSLALTSGVAKNIQYF
TRBV27	medium-sized	TRBJ2-7	TRBD1	TGTGCCAGCAGTTCGTTGACAGGGGATTATAGTTACGAGCAGTACTTC	CASSSLTGDYSYEQYF
TRBV30	medium-sized	TRBJ2-2	.	TGTGCCTGGAGTGTACTCCCTTGGGTCTTGGGACGGCAGAACACCGGGGAGCTGTTTTTT	CAWSVLPWVLGRQNTGELFF
TRBV5-6	.	TRBJ2-5	.	TGTGCCAGCAGCATCCGCCAGCGGGAGACCCAGTACTTC	CASSIRQRETQYF
TRBV7-9	many	TRBJ2-7	TRBD2	TGTGCCAGCAGCCACGGACTAGCGGGAGTCTACGAGCAGTACTTC	CASSHGLAGVYEQYF
TRBV7-2	many	TRBJ2-3	TRBD1	TGTGCCAGCAGCTTAGGGGACAGGGGGTCGGCAGATACGCAGTATTTT	CASSLGDRGSADTQYF
TRBV7-8	many	TRBJ1-5	TRBD1	TGTGCCAGCAGCTCCACAGGGGCGTCCAATCAGCCCCAGCATTTT	CASSSTGASNQPQHF
TRBV5-1	many	TRBJ2-3	.	TGCGCCAGCAGCTTGACACCCAGCACAGATACGCAGTATTTT	CASSLTPSTDTQYF
TRBV29-1	many	TRBJ1-1	TRBD1	TGCAGCGCCGGACAGGGCATCACGGCTGAAGCTTTCTTT	CSAGQGITAEAFF
TRBV18	.	TRBJ2-4	.	TGTGCCAGCTCCCCCCCGGGGATAAACATTCAGTACTTC	CASSPPGINIQYF
TRBV29-1	many	TRBJ2-3	.	TGCAGCGTTCCCGCTAGAGCCTTAACAGATACGCAGTATTTT	CSVPARALTDTQYF
TRBV20-1	many	TRBJ2-1	TRBD1	TGCAGTGCTAGAGGCCCCGACAGGGGAGTCTACAATGAGCAGTTCTTC	CSARGPDRGVYNEQFF
TRBV9	.	TRBJ2-1	TRBD1	TGTGCCAGCAGCGCCGACAGGGGGCTTCGGAATGAGCAGTTCTTC	CASSADRGLRNEQFF
TRBV18	many	TRBJ2-7	.	TGTGCCAGCTCACCATCGGGACCCTACGAGCAGTACTTC	CASSPSGPYEQYF
TRBV29-1	many	TRBJ1-2	.	TGCAGCGTCTACGGGGCTAACTATGGCTACACCTTC	CSVYGANYGYTF
TRBV12-3/TRBV12-4	many	TRBJ1-5	.	TGTGCCAGCAGTTTAGTAACAAATCAGCCCCAGCATTTT	CASSLVTNQPQHF
TRBV2	many	TRBJ1-6	TRBD1	TGTGCCACTATGGCAGGGGGCTCTATGTCACCCCTCCACTTT	CATMAGGSMSPLHF
TRBV5-1	medium-sized	TRBJ1-4	.	TGCGCCAGCAGCCCAACGGGACATAATAATGAAAAACTGTTTTTT	CASSPTGHNNEKLFF
TRBV2	medium-sized	TRBJ2-1	TRBD1	TGTGCCAGCAGTACGGGACAGGCCGATTACAATGAGCAGTTCTTC	CASSTGQADYNEQFF
TRBV28	many	TRBJ2-2	TRBD1	TGTGCCACAAGGACAGGGGGTAACACCGGGGAGCTGTTTTTT	CATRTGGNTGELFF
TRBV25-1	many	TRBJ1-2	.	TGTGCCAGCAGTGAATGGGGCTCCTCTGGCGGCTACACCTTC	CASSEWGSSGGYTF
TRBV6-5	few	TRBJ1-1	TRBD1	TGTGCCAGCTCGAAAACCGGGACAGGATTGAACACTGAAGCTTTCTTT	CASSKTGTGLNTEAFF
TRBV19	many	TRBJ2-7	TRBD1	TGTGCCACCCGGGACAGGGCCTCCTACGAGCAGTACTTC	CATRDRASYEQYF
TRBV20-1	many	TRBJ2-1	TRBD2	TGCAGTGCTGCGAAACTAGCGGGCCGCCATGAGCAGTTCTTC	CSAAKLAGRHEQFF
TRBV4-1	many	TRBJ2-3	TRBD1	TGCGCCAGCAGCCAAGATAAGGGGGCCGGCCCAGATACGCAGTATTTT	CASSQDKGAGPDTQYF
TRBV28	medium-sized	TRBJ2-1	TRBD2	TGTGCCAGCCGGACTAGCGGGGCCTACAATGAGCAGTTCTTC	CASRTSGAYNEQFF
TRBV6-5	few	TRBJ2-2	TRBD2	TGTGCCAGCAGCCCACTAGCGGGCCCCGGGGAGCTGTTTTTT	CASSPLAGPGELFF
TRBV2	many	TRBJ1-2	TRBD1	TGTGCCAGCAGTGGACAGGGGCTTAACTATGGCTACACCTTC	CASSGQGLNYGYTF
TRBV18	medium-sized	TRBJ2-3	TRBD1	TGTGCCAGCTCACCCGGACAGGGTAGCACAGATACGCAGTATTTT	CASSPGQGSTDTQYF
TRBV4-2	.	TRBJ1-1	TRBD1	TGTGCCAGCAGCCCACAGGGGGCGGACACTGAAGCTTTCTTT	CASSPQGADTEAFF
TRBV7-6	many	TRBJ1-1	.	TGTGCCAGCAGCTATGGGAGTTACACTGAAGCTTTCTTT	CASSYGSYTEAFF
TRBV7-2	many	TRBJ2-3	.	TGTGCCAGCAGCCTCTCCGGACTATTCACAGATACGCAGTATTTT	CASSLSGLFTDTQYF
TRBV6-1	many	TRBJ1-5	.	TGTGCCAGCAGTCTCCCGGGGAATAGCAATCAGCCCCAGCATTTT	CASSLPGNSNQPQHF
TRBV3-1	medium-sized	TRBJ1-6	TRBD1	TGTGCCAGCAGCCCGGACAGGCGTAATTCACCCCTCCACTTT	CASSPDRRNSPLHF
TRBV25-1	few	TRBJ2-7	.	TGTGCCAGCAGCCAGGTATCCCCCTACGAGCAGTACTTC	CASSQVSPYEQYF
TRBV6-5	medium-sized	TRBJ1-5	TRBD1	TGTGCCAGCAGTTATAGTCCCGGGACAGTCAATCAGCCCCAGCATTTT	CASSYSPGTVNQPQHF
TRBV7-2	medium-sized	TRBJ1-1	.	TGTGCCAGCAGCTTCGACAGAAGCAACACTGAAGCTTTCTTT	CASSFDRSNTEAFF
TRBV6-2/TRBV6-3	many	TRBJ2-4	TRBD2	TGTGCCAGCAGTTACCCGGGACTAGCGGGAAGTCTAAAAAACATTCAGTACTTC	CASSYPGLAGSLKNIQYF
TRBV28	medium-sized	TRBJ2-1	.	TGTGCCAGCAGTTTATATGCCTACGGCTCCTACAATGAGCAGTTCTTC	CASSLYAYGSYNEQFF
TRBV27	many	TRBJ2-2	TRBD2	TGCGCCAGCATGACTAGCGGCCGATACACCGGGGAGCTGTTTTTT	CASMTSGRYTGELFF
TRBV5-1	medium-sized	TRBJ1-2	.	TGCGCCAGCAGCCGGGGGACGGACCACTACACCTTC	CASSRGTDHYTF
TRBV28	medium-sized	TRBJ1-5	.	TGTGCCAGCAGTTTGGGCAGGGTAGGTAATCAGCCCCAGCATTTT	CASSLGRVGNQPQHF
TRBV28	many	TRBJ2-2	.	TGTGCCAGCAGTCCTGATTGGTCAGCTAACACCGGGGAGCTGTTTTTT	CASSPDWSANTGELFF
TRBV29-1	medium-sized	TRBJ1-5	.	TGCAGCGTTAAAACGGCGGGGGGTTACAATCAGCCCCAGCATTTT	CSVKTAGGYNQPQHF
TRBV28	medium-sized	TRBJ1-2	TRBD1	TGTGCCAGCAGTTCCAGACAGGGGACTCTTATTTGGGGCTACACCTTC	CASSSRQGTLIWGYTF
TRBV5-1	many	TRBJ2-7	TRBD2	TGCGCCAGCTCACCGGCGGGGGGCCACGAGCAGTACTTC	CASSPAGGHEQYF
TRBV7-2	many	TRBJ1-4	TRBD1	TGTGCCAGCAGCCCGAACGCCTTCCGACGACAGGGTTCTAATGAAAAACTGTTTTTT	CASSPNAFRRQGSNEKLFF
TRBV5-1	many	TRBJ2-1	.	TGCGCCAGCAGAAAATCACCCCTGGGCCAGGTCGATGAGCAGTTCTTC	CASRKSPLGQVDEQFF
TRBV6-1	many	TRBJ1-1	.	TGTGCCAGCAGTCGGGGGGCCTTGCCCACTGAAGCTTTCTTT	CASSRGALPTEAFF
TRBV4-3	many	TRBJ2-1	.	TGCGCCAGCAGCCACGTGCAAGGGTACAATGAGCAGTTCTTC	CASSHVQGYNEQFF
TRBV6-6	medium-sized	TRBJ2-7	TRBD1	TGTGCCAGCAGAAAACCTCTGACAGGGCCGTTCACCGAGCAGTACTTC	CASRKPLTGPFTEQYF
TRBV4-2	many	TRBJ2-3	.	TGTGCCAGCAGCCAAGCAGTCTACACAGATACGCAGTATTTT	CASSQAVYTDTQYF
TRBV12-3/TRBV12-4	many	TRBJ2-1	.	TGTGCCAGCAGTCGGAGCTCCTACAATGAGCAGTTCTTC	CASSRSSYNEQFF
TRBV23-1	medium-sized	TRBJ1-2	.	TGCGCCAGCAGTCAATCCTCCAGGGGAATACATTTCAACTATGGCTACACCTTC	CASSQSSRGIHFNYGYTF